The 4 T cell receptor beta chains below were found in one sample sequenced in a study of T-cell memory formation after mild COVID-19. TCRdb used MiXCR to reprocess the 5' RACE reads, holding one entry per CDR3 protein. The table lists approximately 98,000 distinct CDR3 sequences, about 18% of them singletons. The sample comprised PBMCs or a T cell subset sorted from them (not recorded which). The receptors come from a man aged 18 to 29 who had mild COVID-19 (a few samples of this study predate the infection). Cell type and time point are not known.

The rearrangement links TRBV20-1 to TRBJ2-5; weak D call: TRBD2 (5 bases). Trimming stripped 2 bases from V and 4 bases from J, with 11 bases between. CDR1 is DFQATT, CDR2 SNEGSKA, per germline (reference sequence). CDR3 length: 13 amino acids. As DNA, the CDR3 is TGCAGTGCTAGACCCCGCCTAGCAGAGACCCAGTACTTC. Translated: CSARPRLAETQYF.

CDR3 bases: TGCGCCTCCAAAAGGGGGACAGCATACAATGAGCAGTTCTTC. Amino acids: CASKRGTAYNEQFF. V usage is TRBV5-1 and J usage is TRBJ2-1, with 7 bases fitting TRBD1. The germline V gene encodes CDR1 SGHRS and CDR2 YFSETQ. With 10 bases clipped from V and 4 bases from J, the junction kept 11 bases outside the gene matches. The length of the CDR3 is 14 residues.

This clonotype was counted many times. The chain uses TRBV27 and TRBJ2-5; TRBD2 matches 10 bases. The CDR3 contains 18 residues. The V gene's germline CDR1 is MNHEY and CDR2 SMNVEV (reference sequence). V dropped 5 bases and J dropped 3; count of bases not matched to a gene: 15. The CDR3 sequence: CASSGRGLAVFDKETQYF. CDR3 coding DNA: TGTGCCAGCAGTGGTCGAGGACTAGCGGTTTTTGATAAAGAGACCCAGTACTTC.

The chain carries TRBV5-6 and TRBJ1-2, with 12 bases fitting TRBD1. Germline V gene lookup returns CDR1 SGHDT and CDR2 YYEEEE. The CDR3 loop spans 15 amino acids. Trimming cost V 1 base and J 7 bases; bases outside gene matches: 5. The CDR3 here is CASSLLGQGASGYTF. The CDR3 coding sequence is TGTGCCAGCAGCTTGTTGGGACAGGGGGCCTCTGGCTACACCTTC.